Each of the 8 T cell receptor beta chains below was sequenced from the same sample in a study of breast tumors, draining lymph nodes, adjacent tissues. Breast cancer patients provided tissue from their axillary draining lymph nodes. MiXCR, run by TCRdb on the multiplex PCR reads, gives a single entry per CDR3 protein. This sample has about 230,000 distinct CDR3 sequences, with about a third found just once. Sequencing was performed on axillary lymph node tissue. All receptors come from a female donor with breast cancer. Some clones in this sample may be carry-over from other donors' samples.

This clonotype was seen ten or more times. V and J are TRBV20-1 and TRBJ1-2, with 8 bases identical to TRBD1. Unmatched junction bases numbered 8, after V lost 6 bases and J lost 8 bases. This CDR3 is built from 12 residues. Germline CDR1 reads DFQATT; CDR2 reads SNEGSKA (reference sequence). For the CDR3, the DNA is TGCAGTGCAGACAGGGGCTCGGGAGGCTACACCTTC. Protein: CSADRGSGGYTF.

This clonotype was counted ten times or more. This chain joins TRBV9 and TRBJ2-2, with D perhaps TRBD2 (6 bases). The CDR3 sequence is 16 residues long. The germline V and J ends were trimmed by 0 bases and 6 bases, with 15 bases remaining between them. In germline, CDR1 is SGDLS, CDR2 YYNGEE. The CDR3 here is CASSVASVGLAGELFF. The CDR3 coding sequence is TGTGCCAGCAGCGTAGCTAGCGTTGGGCTCGCCGGGGAGCTGTTTTTT.

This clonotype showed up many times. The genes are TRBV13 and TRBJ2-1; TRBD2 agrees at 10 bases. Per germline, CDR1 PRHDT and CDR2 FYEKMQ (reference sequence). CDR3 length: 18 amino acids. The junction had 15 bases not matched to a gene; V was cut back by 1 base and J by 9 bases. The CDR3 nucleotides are TGTGCCAGCAGCTTAGAGTCCCTTGGGCTAGCGGGAGATGGTGAGCAGTTCTTC. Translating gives CASSLESLGLAGDGEQFF.

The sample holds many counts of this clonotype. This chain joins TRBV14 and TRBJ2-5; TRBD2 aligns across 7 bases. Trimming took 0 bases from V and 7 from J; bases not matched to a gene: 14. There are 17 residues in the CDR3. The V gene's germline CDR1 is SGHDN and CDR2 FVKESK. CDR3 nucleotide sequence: TGTGCCAGCAGCCAAGATCTAGGCGGGACTAAAATGGGGACCCAGTACTTC. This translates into CASSQDLGGTKMGTQYF.

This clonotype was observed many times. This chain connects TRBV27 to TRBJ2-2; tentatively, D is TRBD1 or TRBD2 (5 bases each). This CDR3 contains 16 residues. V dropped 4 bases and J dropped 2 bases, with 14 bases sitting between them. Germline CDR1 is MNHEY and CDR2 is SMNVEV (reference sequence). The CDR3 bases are TGTGCCAGCAGTTCCCCGGGACGGACTAACACCGGGGAGCTGTTTTTT. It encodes CASSSPGRTNTGELFF.

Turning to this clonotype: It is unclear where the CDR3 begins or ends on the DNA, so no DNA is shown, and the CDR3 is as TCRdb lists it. The CDR3 loop is CASSIYLCSADRGRRETQYF. The J gene is TRBJ2-5, the V gene TRBV7-6; the table gives TRBD1 as D, unverified against the DNA. Germline loops: CDR1 SGHVS, CDR2 FNYEAQ. The CDR3 contains 20 residues when both ends are counted.

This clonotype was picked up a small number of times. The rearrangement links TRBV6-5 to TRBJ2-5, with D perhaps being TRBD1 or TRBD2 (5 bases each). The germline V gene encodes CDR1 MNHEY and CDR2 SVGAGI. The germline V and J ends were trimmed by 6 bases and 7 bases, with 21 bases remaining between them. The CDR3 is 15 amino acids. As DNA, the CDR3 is TGTGCCAGCAGCCCCCATTCCCTGGGGGTGGCGACCCAGTACTTC. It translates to CASSPHSLGVATQYF.

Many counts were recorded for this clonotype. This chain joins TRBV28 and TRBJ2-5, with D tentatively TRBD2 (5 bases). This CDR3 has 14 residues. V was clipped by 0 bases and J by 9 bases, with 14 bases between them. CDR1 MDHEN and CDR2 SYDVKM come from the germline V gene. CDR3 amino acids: CASSLWTTNPAQYF. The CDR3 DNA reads TGTGCCAGCAGTTTATGGACTACAAACCCGGCCCAGTACTTC. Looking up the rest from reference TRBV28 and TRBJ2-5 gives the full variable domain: DVKVTQSSRYLVKRTGEKVFLECVQDMDHENMFWYRQDPGLGLRLIYFSYDVKMKEKGDIPEGYSVSREKKERFSLILESASTNQTSMYLCASSLWTTNPAQYFGPGTRLLVL.